This T cell receptor (beta chain) emerged from a study of T cell changes during pregnancy in multiple sclerosis. Repertoires were generated with immunoSEQ multiplex PCR, while TCRdb's copy carries only in-frame clones and drops some. The sample has about 110,000 clones, 75% to 95% seen once. The CDR3 covers 15 residues. Per the germline V gene, CDR1 is MNHEY and CDR2 is SVGAGI. Trimming cost V 6 bases and J 1 base; bases outside gene matches: 6. The receptor was isolated from a female donor with multiple sclerosis, enrolled in a pregnancy study. The chain links TRBV6-5 to TRBJ2-7; TRBD2 matches 10 bases. Sequenced here: peripheral blood, sampled before pregnancy. The CDR3 here is CASSLAGGLSYEQYF. DNA for the CDR3: TGTGCCAGCAGCTTAGCGGGGGGACTTTCCTACGAGCAGTACTTC.